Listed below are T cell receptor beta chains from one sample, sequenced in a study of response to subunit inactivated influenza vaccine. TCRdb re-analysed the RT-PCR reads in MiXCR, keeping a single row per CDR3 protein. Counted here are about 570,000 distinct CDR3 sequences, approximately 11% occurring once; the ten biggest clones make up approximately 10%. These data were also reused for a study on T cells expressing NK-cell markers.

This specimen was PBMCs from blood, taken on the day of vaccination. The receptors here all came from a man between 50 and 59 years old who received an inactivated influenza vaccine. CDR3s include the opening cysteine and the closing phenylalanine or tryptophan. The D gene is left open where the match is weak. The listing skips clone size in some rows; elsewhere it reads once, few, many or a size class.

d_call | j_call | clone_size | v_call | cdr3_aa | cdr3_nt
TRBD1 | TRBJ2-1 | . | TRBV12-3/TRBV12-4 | CASSFSQGAYNEQFF | TGTGCCAGCAGTTTTAGCCAGGGGGCCTACAATGAGCAGTTCTTC
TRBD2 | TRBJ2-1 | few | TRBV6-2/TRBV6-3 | CASSYPGLASYNEQFF | TGTGCCAGCAGTTACCCGGGACTAGCGTCGTACAATGAGCAGTTCTTC
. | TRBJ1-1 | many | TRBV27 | CASSKGRNTEAFF | TGTGCCAGCAGCAAGGGACGGAACACTGAAGCTTTCTTT
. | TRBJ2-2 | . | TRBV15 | CATSRDSIAGNTGELFF | TGTGCCACCAGCAGAGACAGCATCGCGGGGAACACCGGGGAGCTGTTTTTT
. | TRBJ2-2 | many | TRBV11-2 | CASSLGSWGLENTGELFF | TGTGCCAGCAGCTTAGGATCCTGGGGACTTGAGAACACCGGGGAGCTGTTTTTT
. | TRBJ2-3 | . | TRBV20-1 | CSARGASGTDTQYF | TGCAGTGCTAGAGGGGCTAGCGGCACAGATACGCAGTATTTT
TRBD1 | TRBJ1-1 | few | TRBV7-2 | CASSLGGTGNTEAFF | TGTGCCAGCAGCTTGGGGGGGACAGGGAACACTGAAGCTTTCTTT
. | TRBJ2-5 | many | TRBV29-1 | CSVEEAGIGATQYF | TGCAGCGTTGAAGAGGCGGGAATAGGAGCGACCCAGTACTTC
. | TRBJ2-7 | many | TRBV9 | CASSVGRVMGEQYF | TGTGCCAGCAGCGTAGGCAGGGTGATGGGAGAGCAGTACTTC
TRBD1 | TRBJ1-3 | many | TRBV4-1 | CASSQDLSDRGLGNTIYF | TGCGCCAGCAGCCAAGATCTATCGGACAGGGGGCTAGGAAACACCATATATTTT
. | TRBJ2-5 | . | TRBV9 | CASSVGGVQETQYF | TGTGCCAGCAGCGTAGGGGGGGTACAAGAGACCCAGTACTTC
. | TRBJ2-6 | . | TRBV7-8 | CASSSDSFSGANVLTF | TGTGCCAGCAGCTCGGACAGTTTCTCTGGGGCCAACGTCCTGACTTTC
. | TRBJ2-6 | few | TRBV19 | CASSTYQTGTSGANVLTF | TGTGCCAGTAGTACCTACCAGACAGGGACTTCTGGGGCCAACGTCCTGACTTTC
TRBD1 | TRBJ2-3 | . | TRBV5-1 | CASSLAIQGGDTQYF | TGCGCCAGCAGCTTGGCCATACAGGGGGGAGATACGCAGTATTTT
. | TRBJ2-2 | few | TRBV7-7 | CASSLAPQSPLFF | TGTGCTAGCAGCTTAGCCCCCCAAAGCCCTCTGTTTTTT
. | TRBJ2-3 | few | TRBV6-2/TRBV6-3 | CASNPFGADPFTDTQYF | TGTGCCAGCAACCCCTTCGGGGCAGATCCCTTCACAGATACGCAGTATTTT
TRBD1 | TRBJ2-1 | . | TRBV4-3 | CASSLDRDNEQFF | TGCGCCAGCAGCCTGGACAGGGACAATGAGCAGTTCTTC
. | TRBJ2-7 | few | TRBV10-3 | CAISELASAEQYF | TGTGCCATCAGTGAGTTGGCGAGTGCCGAGCAGTACTTC
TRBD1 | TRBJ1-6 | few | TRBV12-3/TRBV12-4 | CASSLSSRGANSPLHF | TGTGCCAGCAGTTTAAGTAGCAGGGGGGCTAATTCACCCCTCCACTTT
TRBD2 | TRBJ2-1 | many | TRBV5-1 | CASSSLAGSSNEQFF | TGCGCCAGCAGCTCACTAGCGGGATCGAGCAATGAGCAGTTCTTC
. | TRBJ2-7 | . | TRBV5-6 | CAIGTGLLCPQYF | TGTGCCATCGGCACCGGGCTCCTCTGCCCGCAGTACTTC
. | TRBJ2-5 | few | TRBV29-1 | CSVGIGTQYF | TGCAGCGTGGGTATAGGGACCCAGTACTTC
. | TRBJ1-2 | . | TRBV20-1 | CSATDRQYGYTF | TGCAGTGCTACCGACAGACAGTATGGCTACACCTTC
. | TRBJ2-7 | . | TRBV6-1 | CASSPGGQKSYEQYF | TGTGCCAGCAGCCCCGGGGGACAGAAATCCTACGAGCAGTACTTC
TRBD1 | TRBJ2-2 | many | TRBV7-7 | CASSPGQGGPTGELFF | TGTGCTAGCAGCCCAGGACAGGGAGGACCCACCGGGGAGCTGTTTTTT
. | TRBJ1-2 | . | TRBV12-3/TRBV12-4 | CASAPGRELQGYTF | TGTGCCAGCGCCCCCGGACGGGAATTGCAGGGCTACACCTTC
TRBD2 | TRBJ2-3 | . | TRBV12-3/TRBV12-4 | CASSAPGLALPDTHYF | TGTGCCAGCAGTGCGCCGGGACTAGCGCTGCCAGATACGCACTATTTT